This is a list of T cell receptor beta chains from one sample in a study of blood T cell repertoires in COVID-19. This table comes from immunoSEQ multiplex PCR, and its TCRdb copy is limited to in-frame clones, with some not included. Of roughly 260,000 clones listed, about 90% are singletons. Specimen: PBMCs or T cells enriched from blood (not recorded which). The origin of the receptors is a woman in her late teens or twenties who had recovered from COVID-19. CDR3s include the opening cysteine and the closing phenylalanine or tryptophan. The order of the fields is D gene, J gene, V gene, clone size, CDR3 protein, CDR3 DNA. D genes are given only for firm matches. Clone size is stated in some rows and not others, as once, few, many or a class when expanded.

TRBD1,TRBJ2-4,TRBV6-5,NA,CASSRQGNAKNIQYF,TGTGCCAGCAGCCGACAGGGGAACGCCAAAAACATTCAGTACTTC
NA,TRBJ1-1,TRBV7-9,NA,CASRQLDTEAFF,TGTGCCAGCAGGCAGTTGGACACTGAAGCTTTCTTT
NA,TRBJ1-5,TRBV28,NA,CASSFVARSSNQPQHF,TGTGCCAGCAGTTTCGTGGCGCGGTCTAGCAATCAGCCCCAGCATTTT
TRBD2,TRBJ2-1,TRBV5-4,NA,CASSLFGGDNEQFF,TGTGCCAGCAGCTTGTTCGGGGGGGACAATGAGCAGTTCTTC
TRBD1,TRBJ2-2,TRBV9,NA,CASSLGQGADAGELFF,TGTGCCAGCAGCCTGGGGCAGGGGGCCGACGCCGGGGAGCTGTTTTTT
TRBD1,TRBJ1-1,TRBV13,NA,CASSFGQVNTEAFF,TGTGCCAGCAGCTTCGGACAGGTGAACACTGAAGCTTTCTTT
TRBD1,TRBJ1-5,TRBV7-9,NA,CASSAPGGHSNQPQHF,TGTGCCAGCAGCGCCCCAGGGGGCCATAGCAATCAGCCCCAGCATTTT
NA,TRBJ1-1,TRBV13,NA,CASSPPPEHTEAFF,TGTGCCAGCAGCCCCCCCCCAGAACACACTGAAGCTTTCTTT
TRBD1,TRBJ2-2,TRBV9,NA,CASSTRQGINTGELFF,TGTGCCAGCAGCACAAGACAGGGGATAAACACCGGGGAGCTGTTTTTT
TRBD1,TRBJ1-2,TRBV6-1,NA,CASSDPGTGPYGYTF,TGTGCCAGCAGTGATCCCGGGACAGGGCCCTATGGCTACACCTTC
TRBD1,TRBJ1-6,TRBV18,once,CASSPVAGQNSPLHF,TGTGCCAGCTCACCTGTCGCGGGACAGAATTCACCCCTCCACTTT
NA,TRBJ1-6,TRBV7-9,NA,CASSFHRSARIRYSPLHF,TGTGCCAGCAGCTTCCATCGGTCCGCCCGAATACGGTATTCACCCCTCCACTTT
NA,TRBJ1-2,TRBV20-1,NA,CSASGGNLSDGYTF,TGCAGTGCTAGTGGTGGGAATCTTAGCGATGGCTACACCTTC
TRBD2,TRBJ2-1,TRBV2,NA,CASHVRREEVNEQFF,TGTGCCAGTCACGTTAGGCGGGAGGAGGTCAATGAGCAGTTCTTC
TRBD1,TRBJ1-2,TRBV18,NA,CASSPRAQTGGTEGYTF,TGTGCCAGCTCACCGAGGGCCCAAACAGGGGGTACGGAGGGCTACACCTTC
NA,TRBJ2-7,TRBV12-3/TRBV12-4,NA,CASSFGGYEQYF,TGTGCCAGCAGTTTTGGCGGTTACGAGCAGTACTTC
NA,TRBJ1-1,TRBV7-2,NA,CASSLTPDLGAFF,TGTGCCAGCAGCTTAACTCCGGATCTAGGAGCTTTCTTT
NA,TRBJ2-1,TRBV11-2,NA,CASSLERIAWNEQFF,TGTGCCAGCAGCTTAGAGAGGATTGCTTGGAATGAGCAGTTCTTC
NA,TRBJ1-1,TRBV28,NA,CASSLEALSNTEAFF,TGTGCCAGCAGTTTGGAGGCACTCTCGAACACTGAAGCTTTCTTT
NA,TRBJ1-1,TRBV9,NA,CASAPGDRTNTEAFF,TGTGCCAGCGCGCCCGGTGACAGAACAAACACTGAAGCTTTCTTT
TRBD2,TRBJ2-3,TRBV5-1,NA,CASIPSTSGGTDTQYF,TGCGCCAGCATTCCGTCGACTAGCGGGGGCACAGATACGCAGTATTTT
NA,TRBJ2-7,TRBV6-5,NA,CASSRDSRLYEQYF,TGTGCCAGCAGCCGAGACAGCCGATTATACGAGCAGTACTTC
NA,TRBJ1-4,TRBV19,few,CASSIRTFNEKLFF,TGTGCCAGTAGTATTCGGACATTTAATGAAAAACTGTTTTTT
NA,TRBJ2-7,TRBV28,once,CASIGASPLEQYF,TGTGCCAGCATAGGGGCCTCCCCCCTCGAGCAGTACTTC
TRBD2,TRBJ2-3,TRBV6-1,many,CASSEVPGGGPSTDTQYF,TGTGCCAGCAGTGAAGTTCCTGGCGGGGGGCCTAGCACAGATACGCAGTATTTT
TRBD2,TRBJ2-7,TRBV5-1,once,CASSRRTSQWGSYEQYF,TGCGCCAGCAGCCGAAGGACTAGCCAGTGGGGCTCCTACGAGCAGTACTTC
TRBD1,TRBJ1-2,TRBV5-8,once,CASRIRQGGIGYTF,TGTGCCAGCCGGATACGACAGGGCGGTATTGGCTACACCTTC
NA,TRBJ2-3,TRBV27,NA,CASRSSRSTDTQYF,TGTGCCAGCCGCTCTAGCCGTAGTACAGATACGCAGTATTTT
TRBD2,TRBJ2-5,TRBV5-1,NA,CASSLRLAGVGQETQYF,TGCGCCAGCAGCTTGAGACTAGCGGGGGTAGGACAAGAGACCCAGTACTTC
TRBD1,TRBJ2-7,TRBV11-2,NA,CASSLGTGGSWYEQYF,TGTGCCAGCAGCCTGGGGACAGGAGGTTCCTGGTACGAGCAGTACTTC
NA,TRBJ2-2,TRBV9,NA,CASSVDPRLNTGELFF,TGTGCCAGCAGCGTAGATCCCAGACTGAACACCGGGGAGCTGTTTTTT